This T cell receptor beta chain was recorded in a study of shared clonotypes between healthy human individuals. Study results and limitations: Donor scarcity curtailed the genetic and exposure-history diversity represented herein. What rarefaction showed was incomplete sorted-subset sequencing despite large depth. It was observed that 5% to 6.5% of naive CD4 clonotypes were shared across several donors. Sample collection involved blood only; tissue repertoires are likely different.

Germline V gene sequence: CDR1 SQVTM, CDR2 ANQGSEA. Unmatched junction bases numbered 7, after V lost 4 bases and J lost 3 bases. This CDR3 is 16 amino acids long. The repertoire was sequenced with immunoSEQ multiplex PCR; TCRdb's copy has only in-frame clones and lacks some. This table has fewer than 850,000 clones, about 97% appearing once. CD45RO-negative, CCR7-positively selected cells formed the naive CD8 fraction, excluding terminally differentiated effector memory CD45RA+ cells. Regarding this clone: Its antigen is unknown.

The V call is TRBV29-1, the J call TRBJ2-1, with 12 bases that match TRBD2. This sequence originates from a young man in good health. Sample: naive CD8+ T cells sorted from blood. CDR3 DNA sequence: TGCAGCGTTGCCTATCGACTAGCGGGAGTCTACAATGAGCAGTTCTTC. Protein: CSVAYRLAGVYNEQFF.